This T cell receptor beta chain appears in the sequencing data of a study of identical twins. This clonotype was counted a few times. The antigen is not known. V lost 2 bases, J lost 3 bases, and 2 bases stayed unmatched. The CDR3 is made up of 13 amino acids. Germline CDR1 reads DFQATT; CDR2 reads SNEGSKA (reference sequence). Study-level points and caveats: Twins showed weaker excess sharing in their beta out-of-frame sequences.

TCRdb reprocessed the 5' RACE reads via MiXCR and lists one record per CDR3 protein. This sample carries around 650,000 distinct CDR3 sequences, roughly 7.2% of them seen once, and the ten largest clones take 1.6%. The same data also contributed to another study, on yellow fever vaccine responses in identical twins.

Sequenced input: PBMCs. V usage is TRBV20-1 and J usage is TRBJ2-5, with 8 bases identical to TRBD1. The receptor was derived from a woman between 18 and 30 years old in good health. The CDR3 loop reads CSARKTGEETQYF. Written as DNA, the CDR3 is TGCAGTGCTAGAAAGACAGGGGAAGAGACCCAGTACTTC.